The source of this T cell receptor (beta chain) is a study of post-analysis software for immune sequencing data. Broader study findings: TRBV segments more frequent in patients than in controls numbered five and included TRBV5-6, TRBV5-1 and TRBV20-1.

Regarding this clonotype: Its antigen is not known.

The library was made from cDNA and included unique molecular identifiers. TCRdb analysed the PCR reads with MiXCR anew, one entry per CDR3 protein. The sample includes hundreds of thousands of distinct CDR3 sequences, over 45% of them seen just once. The ends were cut back, 2 bases at V and 0 bases at J, with 7 bases in the middle. The length of the CDR3 is 14 residues. The germline V gene has CDR1 KGHSH and CDR2 LQKENI. Sequencing used blood. The V gene is TRBV18, the J gene TRBJ1-1; D unclear. This TCR came from a girl aged 2 to 9 with multiple sclerosis. For the CDR3, the DNA is TGTGCCAGCTCACCAACGGAGATGAACACTGAAGCTTTCTTT. Translation: CASSPTEMNTEAFF.